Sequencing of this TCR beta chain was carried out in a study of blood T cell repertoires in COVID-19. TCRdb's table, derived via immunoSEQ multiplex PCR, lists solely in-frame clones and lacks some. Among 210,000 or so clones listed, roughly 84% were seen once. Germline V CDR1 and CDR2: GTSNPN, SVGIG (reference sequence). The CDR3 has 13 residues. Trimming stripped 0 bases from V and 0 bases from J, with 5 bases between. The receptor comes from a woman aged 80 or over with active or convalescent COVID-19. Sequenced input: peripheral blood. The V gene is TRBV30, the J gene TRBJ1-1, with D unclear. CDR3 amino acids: CAWSVQVNTEAFF. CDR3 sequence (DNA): TGTGCCTGGAGTGTACAAGTGAACACTGAAGCTTTCTTT. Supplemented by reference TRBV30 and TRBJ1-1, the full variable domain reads SQTIHQWPATLVQPVGSPLSLECTVEGTSNPNLYWYRQAAGRGLQLLFYSVGIGQISSEVPQNLSASRPQDRQFILSSKKLLLSDSGFYLCAWSVQVNTEAFFGQGTRLTVV.